These 23 T cell receptor beta chains originate from one sample sequenced in a study of post-analysis software for immune sequencing data (dated by TCRdb to between 2014 and 2017). Their target antigens are unknown. Study-wide conclusions, independent of this receptor: Significantly higher frequencies in patients than in controls were found for roughly 5 TRBV segments, including TRBV5-6, TRBV5-1 and TRBV20-1.

Libraries came from PCR. The listed sequencing device is Illumina HiSeq 2500. To reduce PCR and sequencing biases, unique molecular identifiers were incorporated into the TCR beta cDNA libraries. Through fastp at Q25 and MiXCR, TCRdb rebuilt clones from the public reads, retaining in-frame beta chains. Every CDR3 protein is listed once, alongside the most common genes and DNA of its rows. In this sample the table shows some 690,000 distinct CDR3 sequences, less than 35% of which occur a single time. Jointly, the top ten make up roughly 0.53% of the sample. Specimen: blood. All receptors derive from a girl aged 10-17 years with multiple sclerosis.

The chain links TRBV28 to TRBJ2-5; a weak D match, TRBD1 (6 bases). Germline loops: CDR1 MDHEN, CDR2 SYDVKM. The CDR3 length is 13 residues. Between the trimmed V and J ends, which lost 7 bases and 1 base, there was a span of 10 bases. The CDR3 here is CASNGQLQETQYF. The CDR3 nucleotides read TGTGCCAGCAATGGACAGCTCCAAGAGACCCAGTACTTC.

A remark on this clonotype: A read error may produce the germline difference seen at one junction end. The chain has TRBV12-3 or TRBV12-4 and TRBJ2-1, with a possible D match to TRBD2 (5 bases). The length of the CDR3 is 13 residues. The CDR3 here is CTSSTLSGNEQFF. The CDR3 coding sequence is TGTACCAGCAGTACCCTATCGGGGAATGAGCAGTTCTTC.

This clonotype was observed a handful of times. V usage is TRBV5-1 and J usage is TRBJ2-1; weak D call: TRBD2 (6 bases). The CDR3 has 15 amino acids. Germline loops: CDR1 SGHRS, CDR2 YFSETQ. V was clipped by 1 base and J by 2 bases, with 10 bases between them. CDR3 in DNA: TGCGCCAGCAGCTTGAAGTCTAGCGCCTACAATGAGCAGTTCTTC. It encodes CASSLKSSAYNEQFF.

This clonotype showed up many times. This chain connects TRBV29-1 to TRBJ2-7; the D gene is possibly TRBD1 (5 bases). The length of the CDR3 is 12 residues. The V gene's germline CDR1 is SQVTM and CDR2 ANQGSEA. V was clipped by 2 bases and J by 2 bases, with 7 bases between them. This CDR3 is CSVETTAYEQYF. In nucleotides, the CDR3 is TGCAGCGTTGAAACGACAGCCTACGAGCAGTACTTC.

V gene TRBV6-1 combines with J gene TRBJ2-5, with 11 nucleotides matching TRBD2. This CDR3 region has 17 residues. J lost 3 bases, V lost 4 bases, and 10 bases had no gene match. Germline loops: CDR1 MNHNS, CDR2 SASEGT. Here the CDR3 reads CASSVLASGGCKETQYF. As DNA, the CDR3 is TGTGCCAGCAGTGTTTTGGCTAGCGGGGGGTGCAAAGAGACCCAGTACTTC.

Notes on this clonotype: The junction departs from germline at one end; a sequencing error may be responsible. The rearrangement joins TRBV20-1 to TRBJ1-6; 7 positions match TRBD1. This CDR3 region has 15 residues. Germline CDR1 and CDR2: DFQATT and SNEGSKA (reference sequence). The CDR3 nucleotides read TGCAGTGCTAGAGACAGACAGGGTGGCAATTCACCTCTCCACTTT. Translation: CSARDRQGGNSPLHF.

The V gene is TRBV4-1, the J gene TRBJ1-5; D call uncertain. The V end was cut by 0 bases, the J end by 4 bases, with 13 bases between. This CDR3 is built from 16 residues. Germline CDR1 is MGHRA and CDR2 is YSYEKL. CDR3 DNA: TGCGCCAGCAGCCAAGACCCGGGATTTAGGAATCAGCCCCAGCATTTT. This encodes CASSQDPGFRNQPQHF.

The rearrangement joins TRBV4-1 to TRBJ1-1; D uncertain. Germline V gene lookup returns CDR1 MGHRA and CDR2 YSYEKL. The V end was cut by 6 bases, the J end by 8 bases, with 10 bases between. The CDR3 extends over 11 amino acids. CDR3 sequence reads: CASSRDREAFF. CDR3 nucleotides: TGCGCCAGCAGTCGGGATCGGGAAGCTTTCTTT.

This clonotype was seen a few times. The V gene is TRBV20-1, the J gene TRBJ1-1; 11 nucleotides line up with TRBD1. The V and J ends lost 5 bases and 1 base, in that order; junction bases with no gene match: 0. Germline CDR1 is DFQATT and CDR2 is SNEGSKA (reference sequence). This CDR3 is built from 13 residues. CDR3 region: CSAGQGANTEAFF. In DNA, the CDR3 is TGCAGTGCTGGACAGGGGGCGAACACTGAAGCTTTCTTT.

The rearrangement uses TRBV20-1 and TRBJ2-5; tentative D call: TRBD2 (6 bases). CDR3 length equals 14 residues. Germline V CDR1 and CDR2: DFQATT, SNEGSKA (reference sequence). The CDR3 region is CRPLGGAQQETQYF. The DNA for the CDR3 is TGCAGACCGCTAGGCGGGGCGCAGCAAGAGACCCAGTACTTC.

This clonotype has a handful of counts. The V call is TRBV10-3, the J call TRBJ2-1; TRBD2 might be the D (5 bases). Germline V lookup: CDR1 ENHRY, CDR2 SYGVKD. The V end was cut by 4 bases, the J end by 7 bases, with 11 bases between. This CDR3 has 13 residues. The CDR3 protein is CAISGLARNEQFF. In DNA form, the CDR3 reads TGTGCCATCAGTGGGCTAGCTAGGAATGAGCAGTTCTTC.

This chain connects TRBV2 to TRBJ2-5; TRBD2 matches at 8 bases. Trimming removed 6 bases from V and 7 bases from J; junction bases left unmatched: 7. This CDR3 is 13 amino acids long. Per the germline V gene, CDR1 is SNHLY and CDR2 is FYNNEI. The CDR3 here is CASSLTSAATQYF. The CDR3 DNA sequence: TGTGCCAGCAGCCTGACTAGCGCCGCGACCCAGTACTTC.

As concerns this clonotype: One end of the junction does not line up with germline, which may come from a read error. The chain employs TRBV10-3 and TRBJ2-3; a possible D gene is TRBD1 (5 bases). CDR3 length: 16 residues. The germline CDR1 and CDR2 sequences are ENHRY and SYGVKD. The CDR3 loop is CVISEPTWALGHTQYF. The CDR3 DNA reads as TGTGTCATCAGTGAGCCCACCTGGGCCCTGGGGCATACGCAGTATTTT.

Only a few counts were recorded for this clonotype. The rearrangement uses TRBV4-1 and TRBJ2-1, with 12 bases aligning to TRBD2. The length of the CDR3 is 16 residues. Unmatched junction bases numbered 8, after V lost 2 bases and J lost 9 bases. The germline gives CDR1 MGHRA, CDR2 YSYEKL. Written as DNA, the CDR3 is TGCGCCAGCAGCCAACCAGAGAGACTAGCGGGAGTTGAGCAGTTCTTC. This encodes CASSQPERLAGVEQFF.

This clonotype has ten or more counts. The V and J genes are TRBV20-1 and TRBJ2-3; 9 bases map to TRBD1. CDR3 length: 14 residues. Germline CDR1 reads DFQATT; CDR2 reads SNEGSKA (reference sequence). The V and J ends lost 6 bases and 4 bases, in that order; junction bases with no gene match: 8. The CDR3 is CSAPGQGLPDTQYF. The CDR3 nucleotides are TGCAGTGCCCCGGGACAGGGCCTCCCAGATACGCAGTATTTT.

This clonotype was seen more than once but under ten times. The V gene is TRBV7-9, the J gene TRBJ2-3; 7 bases match TRBD1. CDR1 is SEHNR and CDR2 is FQNEAQ in the germline V gene (reference sequence). V lost 5 bases to trimming and J lost 5 bases; unmatched junction nucleotides: 7. The CDR3 sequence is 14 residues long. The CDR3, as DNA: TGTGCCAGCAGCCACGGACAGGCCCTAGATACGCAGTATTTT. Amino acids: CASSHGQALDTQYF.

This clonotype was counted a few times. V is TRBV6-2 or TRBV6-3 and J is TRBJ2-4; 15 positions agree with TRBD2. After removal of 5 bases from V and 4 bases from J, the junction contained 3 bases not matched to a gene. The CDR3 consists of 16 residues. CDR1 is MNHEY, CDR2 SVGEGT, per germline. CDR3 DNA sequence: TGTGCCAGCAGTCCAGGACTAGCGGGAGGGAAAAACATTCAGTACTTC. Its translation is CASSPGLAGGKNIQYF.

Comments on this clonotype: This could be a read error, since a much larger clone is one nucleotide away. This rearrangement joins TRBV5-6 to TRBJ2-7; a possible D gene is TRBD1 (6 bases). Germline V CDR1 and CDR2: SGHDT, YYEEEE. The length of the CDR3 is 14 residues. V gave up 5 bases and J gave up 2 bases, with 14 bases separating them. The CDR3 sequence: CASRSTGIPYEQYV. CDR3 DNA sequence: TGTGCCAGCAGGTCTACAGGGATCCCCTACGAGCAGTACGTC.

V usage is TRBV7-2 and J usage is TRBJ2-5, with TRBD1 identical over 8 bases. The V and J ends lost 3 bases and 5 bases, in that order; junction bases with no gene match: 8. The CDR3 extends over 15 amino acids. CDR1 and CDR2 (germline): SGHTA, FQGNSA. The DNA for the CDR3 is TGTGCCAGCAGCTTCGCAGGGGGCCCCCTCGAGACCCAGTACTTC. This sequence encodes CASSFAGGPLETQYF.

The table lists this clonotype with many counts. The J gene is TRBJ2-7, the V gene TRBV20-1; the match to TRBD1 covers 9 bases. The junction had 2 bases not matched to a gene; V was cut back by 1 base and J by 4 bases. This CDR3 is 13 amino acids long. Germline CDR1 and CDR2: DFQATT and SNEGSKA (reference sequence). CDR3: CSARGQGGYEQYF. DNA of the CDR3: TGCAGTGCTAGAGGACAGGGGGGGTACGAGCAGTACTTC.

V gene TRBV20-1 combines with J gene TRBJ2-4, with 8 bases that match TRBD2. J was trimmed by 8 bases and V by 5 bases; bases with no gene match: 11. Germline values: CDR1 DFQATT, CDR2 SNEGSKA (reference sequence). The CDR3 is 14 amino acids. CDR3 protein: CSAYATSASDIQYF. The CDR3, as DNA: TGCAGTGCTTACGCGACTAGCGCTAGTGACATTCAGTACTTC.

V is TRBV5-6 and J is TRBJ1-2, with 7 bases that match TRBD1. CDR1 SGHDT and CDR2 YYEEEE come from the germline V gene. This CDR3 is built from 17 residues. Losses at the gene ends were 4 bases for V and 4 bases for J; bases not matched to a gene: 16. This CDR3 is CASSLPGQGERSYGYTF. CDR3 DNA: TGTGCCAGCAGCCTCCCGGGGCAGGGGGAGAGGTCCTATGGCTACACCTTC.

There are a few counts of this clonotype. This CDR3 reads CATSWGDYNEQFF. DNA of the CDR3: TGTGCCACTAGCTGGGGGGACTACAATGAGCAGTTCTTC. The rearrangement links TRBV5-6 to TRBJ2-1; possible D gene TRBD2, 6 bases. CDR1 and CDR2 (germline): SGHDT, YYEEEE. Trimming pared 9 bases from V and 3 bases from J, leaving 13 bases between. The CDR3 has 13 residues.